Shown below are 13 T cell receptor beta chains from a single sample sequenced in a study of shared clonotypes between healthy human individuals. The protocol was immunoSEQ multiplex PCR, while the TCRdb copy is restricted to in-frame clones and leaves out a portion. The sample records about 470,000 clones, around 79% being singletons. What was sequenced was PBMCs. These receptors originate from a woman in her thirties or forties in good health. Some clones in this sample may be carry-over from other donors' samples.

This sequence joins TRBV7-8 and TRBJ2-3, with D perhaps TRBD1 or TRBD2 (5 bases each). The CDR3 is 17 residues long. The V gene lost 1 base and the J gene lost 6 bases, with 20 bases spanning the gap. Germline CDR1 SGHVS, CDR2 FQNEAQ. CDR3 sequence: CASSLGRSAPNRDTQYF. Written as DNA, the CDR3 is TGTGCCAGCAGCTTAGGCCGTAGCGCACCTAACAGGGATACGCAGTATTTT.

The gene calls are TRBV7-2 and TRBJ2-5; D gene ambiguous. The J call may be mistaken, given a closer DNA end match to TRBJ2-7. Germline V gene data show CDR1 as SGHTA and CDR2 as FQGNSA. The CDR3 totals 17 residues. The CDR3 protein is CASSILLWATKENEQYF. In nucleotides, the CDR3 is TGTGCCAGCAGCATCCTACTTTGGGCTACGAAAGAGAACGAGCAGTACTTC.

The chain employs TRBV11-1 and TRBJ2-5; 15 nucleotides align to TRBD2. The germline CDR1 and CDR2 sequences are SGHAT and FQDESV (reference sequence). V lost 5 bases, J lost 5 bases, and 9 bases stayed unmatched. CDR3 size: 17 residues. The CDR3 bases are TGTGCCAGCAGCCCCGGGACTAGCGGGAGGAGCGGGGAGACCCAGTACTTC. Translating it yields CASSPGTSGRSGETQYF.

V usage is TRBV18 and J usage is TRBJ1-6, with TRBD1 as a possible D gene (5 bases). This CDR3 has 14 amino acids. V was clipped by 8 bases and J by 7 bases, with 15 bases between them. The germline V gene encodes CDR1 KGHSH and CDR2 LQKENI. The CDR3 region is CASQPGLGNSPLHF. CDR3 nucleotide sequence: TGTGCCAGCCAACCGGGACTCGGGAATTCACCCCTCCACTTT.

The rearrangement joins TRBV7-2 to TRBJ1-1; 7 bases map to TRBD1. The V gene end was trimmed by 7 bases and the J gene end by 10 bases; junction bases not matched to a gene: 12. CDR1 is SGHTA and CDR2 is FQGNSA in the germline V gene. The CDR3 is made up of 13 amino acids. The CDR3 DNA reads as TGTGCCAGCAACCAGGGGGAGGGGAGGGCAGCTTTCTTT. Encoded protein: CASNQGEGRAAFF.

Remarks on this clone: The sample contains more than one DNA sequence encoding this CDR3. V usage is TRBV18 and J usage is TRBJ1-5; D unclear. The CDR3 has 12 amino acids. In germline, CDR1 is KGHSH, CDR2 LQKENI. Trimming pared 4 bases from V and 6 bases from J, leaving 7 bases between. This CDR3 is CASSLDSQPQHF. Written as DNA, the CDR3 is TGTGCCAGCTCACTCGATAGTCAGCCCCAGCATTTT. The entire variable domain, with the rest obtained from reference TRBV18 and TRBJ1-5, is as follows: NAGVMQNPRHLVRRRGQEARLRCSPMKGHSHVYWYRQLPEEGLKFMVYLQKENIIDESGMPKERFSAEFPKEGPSILRIQQVVRGDSAAYFCASSLDSQPQHFGDGTRLSIL.

The chain carries TRBV27 and TRBJ2-7; 13 bases are shared with TRBD2. V lost 4 bases to trimming and J lost 6 bases; unmatched junction nucleotides: 9. The CDR3 covers 16 residues. Germline V gene sequence: CDR1 MNHEY, CDR2 SMNVEV (reference sequence). The CDR3 loop reads CASSSSTSGRAGEQYF. In DNA form, the CDR3 reads TGTGCCAGCAGTTCATCTACTAGCGGGAGGGCCGGCGAGCAGTACTTC.

V gene TRBV5-1 combines with J gene TRBJ2-1, with D uncertain. V lost 4 bases to trimming and J lost 0 bases, with 11 bases between them. Germline CDR1 reads SGHRS; CDR2 reads YFSETQ. The CDR3 runs to 15 residues. This CDR3 reads CASSRDVGSYNEQFF. DNA for the CDR3: TGCGCCAGCAGCCGCGACGTCGGCTCCTACAATGAGCAGTTCTTC.

The chain links TRBV9 to TRBJ2-7; maybe TRBD2 (7 bases). The CDR3 covers 14 residues. CDR1 is SGDLS, CDR2 YYNGEE, per germline. V lost 3 bases to trimming and J lost 4 bases, with 14 bases between them. The CDR3 is CASSGGGAQYEQYF. CDR3 in DNA: TGTGCCAGCAGCGGAGGGGGGGCGCAATACGAGCAGTACTTC.

The V call is TRBV9, the J call TRBJ2-1; 14 bases are shared with TRBD2. With V trimmed by 2 bases and J by 0 bases, 4 bases remained unmatched. The CDR3 is 18 amino acids. Per germline, CDR1 SGDLS and CDR2 YYNGEE. In DNA form, the CDR3 reads TGTGCCAGCAGCGTCGCCGGGACTAGCGGGAGCTCCTACAATGAGCAGTTCTTC. Translation: CASSVAGTSGSSYNEQFF. The variable domain in full, completed from reference TRBV9 and TRBJ2-1, reads DSGVTQTPKHLITATGQRVTLRCSPRSGDLSVYWYQQSLDQGLQFLIQYYNGEERAKGNILERFSAQQFPDLHSELNLSSLELGDSALYFCASSVAGTSGSSYNEQFFGPGTRLTVL.

The CDR3 sequence is CASSPGTGGIQYF. The CDR3, as DNA: TGTGCCAGCTCACCCGGGACAGGTGGCATTCAGTACTTC. The chain recombines TRBV18 with TRBJ2-4, with TRBD1 identical over 8 bases. Trimming removed 3 bases from V and 9 bases from J; junction bases left unmatched: 4. Germline V gene lookup returns CDR1 KGHSH and CDR2 LQKENI. This CDR3 is built from 13 residues.

The chain combines TRBV19 with TRBJ2-3, with D maybe TRBD2 (5 bases). Germline values: CDR1 LNHDA, CDR2 SQIVND (reference sequence). The CDR3 is 13 residues long. The ends were cut back, 3 bases at V and 6 bases at J, with 10 bases in the middle. The CDR3 loop reads CASSIDSGDTQYF. CDR3 coding DNA: TGTGCCAGTAGTATTGACTCGGGGGATACGCAGTATTTT.

This rearrangement joins TRBV9 to TRBJ1-3; TRBD1 aligns across 10 bases. Germline CDR1 is SGDLS and CDR2 is YYNGEE. Trimming took 4 bases from V and 6 from J; bases not matched to a gene: 10. The CDR3 has 16 amino acids. CDR3 in DNA: TGTGCCAGCAGCCTAGGACAGGGGGACGGATTAAACACCATATATTTT. It codes for CASSLGQGDGLNTIYF. The full variable domain, in which reference TRBV9 and TRBJ1-3 provide the parts outside the CDR3, is DSGVTQTPKHLITATGQRVTLRCSPRSGDLSVYWYQQSLDQGLQFLIQYYNGEERAKGNILERFSAQQFPDLHSELNLSSLELGDSALYFCASSLGQGDGLNTIYFGEGSWLTVV.